This T cell receptor (beta chain) is from a study of molecular identifiers for immune sequencing clone quantification. V lost 4 bases and J lost 1; bases outside the gene matches: 6. The germline V gene has CDR1 MNHNY and CDR2 SVGAGI (reference sequence). CDR3 length equals 16 residues. This clonotype was detected only a few times. Libraries of naive CD8 cells were prepared from roughly 18,000 to 920,000 sorted cells using 10%, 30% or 50% RNA. As CD8+CD4-CCR7+CD45RA+ cells, naive CD8 T cells were sorted. Previously described methods and listed TCR primers were employed for the bulk TCR libraries. TCRdb reprocessed the PCR reads via MiXCR and lists one record per CDR3 protein. The sample carries hundreds of thousands of distinct CDR3 sequences, 25% recorded once.

The TCR sequence derives from a human donor in good health. Some libraries in this study had Jurkat cell RNA spiked in. Sequenced: naive CD8+ T cells from blood, with Jurkat cell RNA spiked in. Described subset: FACS-sorted CD8+CD4-CCR7+CD45RA+ naive T cells. This chain joins TRBV6-6 and TRBJ1-5, with TRBD1 matching 8 bases. This chain's CDR3 is CASSSGGRRSNQPQHF. The CDR3 DNA follows: TGTGCCAGCAGTTCAGGGGGCCGACGGAGCAATCAGCCCCAGCATTTT.